This T cell receptor (beta chain) was captured in a study of T cell responses to AZD1222 COVID-19 vaccine. The overall study: Recipients boosted at about 4 weeks or about 12 weeks are pooled.

Study results and limitations: Dominant CD4 TCR responses targeted spike regions 160-218 and 743-854.

This clone was recorded once. Its matching antigen is unknown. Clones were sequenced by immunoSEQ multiplex PCR, and TCRdb holds only the in-frame ones, with some missing. The sample holds tens of thousands of clones; more than 75% are singletons and the top ten take around 9.6%. Trimming removed 4 bases from V and 8 bases from J; junction bases left unmatched: 14. CDR3 size: 16 residues. Germline V CDR1 and CDR2: SGHNT, YYREEE (reference sequence). The chain couples TRBV5-4 to TRBJ2-5; 10 nucleotides match TRBD2. The material sequenced was peripheral blood, taken on day 0 of AZD1222 vaccination. This clonotype was sampled from an adult in good health. The CDR3 spells CASSPWTSGADRTQYF. Here the CDR3 DNA reads TGTGCCAGCAGCCCCTGGACTAGCGGAGCAGACCGTACCCAGTACTTC.